The present TCR beta chain was sequenced within a study of cytomegalovirus exposure and HLA in healthy donors. For the study at large: According to later analysis, the same platform produced the 130 or so validation and 600 to 800 first-cohort repertoires. Notes on the study in general: One later analysis, an examination of the 100 to 150 validation repertoires, found that first-cohort TCR clusters tended to co-occur in them. Reports showed the classifier diagnosing cytomegalovirus status with high specificity and sensitivity.

Clones were sequenced by immunoSEQ multiplex PCR, and TCRdb holds only the in-frame ones, with some missing. The data hold more than 300,000 clones, with approximately 90% observed a single time. CDR3 length equals 17 residues. The trim removed 5 bases at V and 1 base at J, leaving 4 bases unmatched. CDR1 is PRHDT, CDR2 FYEKMQ, per germline (reference sequence). Remarks on this clone: Its antigen remains unidentified.

Sequenced: PBMCs. V gene TRBV13 combines with J gene TRBJ2-1; 14 bases fit TRBD2. The source of this sequence is a woman between 18 and 30 years old in good health and CMV-seronegative. The DNA for the CDR3 is TGTGCCAGCAGCCCTCGACTAGCGGGAGGGTCCTACAATGAGCAGTTCTTC. This translates into CASSPRLAGGSYNEQFF.